One sample yielded the 22 T cell receptor beta chains listed below, sequenced in a study of spatial heterogeneity in lung cancer. Time point described: sample taken at primary tumor resection. No cell sorting; template was whole RNA from tumor, lung tissue or PBMC. Via MiXCR, TCRdb re-called the 5' RACE reads, giving one row per CDR3 protein. The top ten hold approximately 30% of the sample, which has approximately 40,000 distinct CDR3 sequences, roughly 8% seen once. Sequences were derived from PBMCs, sampled at surgery. The receptor source for this set is a male donor with early-stage non-small cell lung cancer.

This clonotype came up many times. The V gene is TRBV7-2, the J gene TRBJ2-1; perhaps TRBD2 as D (6 bases). Germline loops: CDR1 SGHTA, CDR2 FQGNSA. V was trimmed by 4 bases and J by 15 bases, leaving 19 bases between them. This CDR3 has 13 residues. The CDR3 spells CASSSRSGQGLFF. The DNA for the CDR3 is TGTGCCAGCAGCTCCCGCAGTGGGCAGGGACTGTTCTTC.

This clonotype came up a few times. The chain links TRBV5-1 to TRBJ1-1; 7 nucleotides match TRBD1. Trimming took 4 bases from V and 9 from J; bases not matched to a gene: 12. The CDR3 runs 14 residues. Germline assignment: CDR1 SGHRS and CDR2 YFSETQ. Here the CDR3 reads CASSVGQAQTKAFF. The CDR3 DNA follows: TGCGCCAGCAGCGTCGGACAGGCTCAAACTAAAGCTTTCTTT.

This clonotype has a count of ten or more. This chain uses TRBV29-1 with TRBJ1-2; 9 positions agree with TRBD1. CDR3 length equals 16 residues. CDR1 SQVTM and CDR2 ANQGSEA come from the germline V gene. With V trimmed by 0 bases and J by 8 bases, 13 bases remained unmatched. The CDR3 DNA is TGCAGCGTTGAAGATGGAACAGGGGGCGAGTATAACGGCTACACCTTC. Its translation: CSVEDGTGGEYNGYTF.

This clonotype was found a few times. The rearrangement uses TRBV12-3 or TRBV12-4 and TRBJ2-7, with unresolved D. Trimming left V 3 bases short and J 0 bases short, with 12 bases between. The CDR3 consists of 15 residues. The CDR3 DNA follows: TGTGCCAGCAGTTTTAAACCCTCTTCCTCCTACGAGCAGTACTTC. Encoded protein: CASSFKPSSSYEQYF.

Remarks on this clonotype: This likely comes from a read error, as the CDR3 has no conserved phenylalanine or tryptophan at its end. CDR3 protein: CASSRGLSDTQYL. CDR3 sequence (DNA): TGCGCCAGCAGCCGGGGACTTTCAGATACGCAGTATCTT. The gene calls are TRBV4-1 and TRBJ2-3; D may be TRBD2 (6 bases). Germline CDR1 and CDR2: MGHRA and YSYEKL. The CDR3 consists of 13 residues. V lost 4 bases, J lost 4 bases, and 9 bases lay in between.

This clonotype was picked up many times. The rearrangement links TRBV20-1 to TRBJ2-7, with D possibly called TRBD1 or TRBD2 (5 bases each). This CDR3 is built from 14 residues. Germline CDR1 and CDR2: DFQATT and SNEGSKA (reference sequence). Trimming cost V 0 bases and J 1 base, with 10 bases left between them. In DNA form, the CDR3 reads TGCAGTGCTAGAGATATGGGGGAGTCCTACGAGCAGTACGTC. Protein sequence: CSARDMGESYEQYV.

V is TRBV12-3 or TRBV12-4 and J is TRBJ1-1; no firm D call. The CDR3 is 13 amino acids. The V end lost 6 bases, the J end lost 1 base, and 9 bases lay between the germline ends. The chain's CDR3 is CASRWAENTEAFF. DNA of the CDR3: TGTGCCAGCAGGTGGGCTGAGAACACTGAAGCTTTCTTT.

This clonotype was picked up many times. This chain joins TRBV7-9 and TRBJ1-2; TRBD1 matches at 9 bases. This CDR3 has 16 residues. Looked up from germline, CDR1 is SEHNR and CDR2 is FQNEAQ (reference sequence). J was trimmed by 4 bases and V by 1 base; bases with no gene match: 7. CDR3 in amino acids: CASSLGITGGSYGYTF. In DNA form, the CDR3 reads TGTGCCAGCAGCTTAGGAATCACAGGGGGCAGCTATGGCTACACCTTC.

Comment on this clonotype: This may stem from a read error, because a much larger clone lies one nucleotide away. The V call is TRBV12-3 or TRBV12-4, the J call TRBJ1-3; no clear D gene. The germline V and J ends were trimmed by 7 bases and 0 bases, with 13 bases remaining between them. The CDR3 is 15 residues long. The CDR3 nucleotides are TGTGCCAGCACCCGTCTACTTTTCTCTGGAAACACCATATATTTT. Its protein is CASTRLLFSGNTIYF.

Regarding this clonotype: The junction shows a germline mismatch at one end, possibly a read error. The chain has TRBV3-1 and TRBJ2-3; TRBD2 matches at 12 bases. Germline values: CDR1 LGHDT, CDR2 YNNKEL (reference sequence). The CDR3 is made up of 17 amino acids. As DNA, the CDR3 is TGTGTCAGCAGCCCCTACCGGACTAGCGGGGTCACAGATACGCAGTATTTT. Translating it yields CVSSPYRTSGVTDTQYF.

This clonotype was seen at least ten times. CDR3 sequence reads: CAISQKVTNNEQFF. In nucleotides, the CDR3 is TGTGCCATCAGCCAAAAAGTGACAAACAATGAGCAGTTCTTC. J is TRBJ2-1 and V is TRBV10-3, with D uncertain. The CDR3 is 14 amino acids. Germline-derived CDR1 and CDR2 are ENHRY and SYGVKD. Trimming took off 6 bases at V and 5 bases at J, with 14 bases between the two ends.

This chain links TRBV7-2 with TRBJ2-2; 11 nucleotides line up with TRBD2. Germline loops: CDR1 SGHTA, CDR2 FQGNSA. The V gene end was trimmed by 2 bases and the J gene end by 5 bases; junction bases not matched to a gene: 10. The CDR3 runs to 18 residues. The CDR3 sequence: CASSLTRLAGGYTGELFF. CDR3 sequence (DNA): TGTGCCAGCAGCTTAACCCGGCTAGCGGGGGGTTATACCGGGGAGCTGTTTTTT. The variable domain in full, completed from reference TRBV7-2 and TRBJ2-2, reads GAGVSQSPSNKVTEKGKDVELRCDPISGHTALYWYRQSLGQGLEFLIYFQGNSAPDKSGLPSDRFSAERTGGSVSTLTIQRTQQEDSAVYLCASSLTRLAGGYTGELFFGEGSRLTVL.

The sample holds many counts of this clonotype. This chain links TRBV7-9 with TRBJ2-7; D is unresolved. Germline V lookup: CDR1 SEHNR, CDR2 FQNEAQ (reference sequence). This CDR3 has 14 amino acids. Trimming stripped 1 base from V and 2 bases from J, with 9 bases between. The CDR3 nucleotides are TGTGCCAGCAGCTTAGAGGTTTCCACCTACGAGCAGTACGTC. It specifies CASSLEVSTYEQYV.

This clonotype was recorded at least ten times. The rearrangement joins TRBV12-3 or TRBV12-4 to TRBJ2-1; D is undetermined. The V end was cut by 5 bases, the J end by 10 bases, with 9 bases between. This CDR3 region has 11 residues. The CDR3, as DNA: TGTGCCAGCAGTGCACTTGAGGAGCAGTTCTTC. Its translation is CASSALEEQFF.

This clonotype occurred many times. This chain connects TRBV12-3 or TRBV12-4 to TRBJ2-7; 9 bases fit TRBD1. CDR3 length: 15 amino acids. V lost 6 bases, J lost 3 bases, and 9 bases stayed unmatched. The CDR3 loop is CASRKTGTGFYEQYF. CDR3 nucleotide sequence: TGTGCCAGCAGGAAAACCGGGACAGGGTTCTACGAGCAGTACTTC.

This clonotype was picked up many times. V and J are TRBV11-2 and TRBJ2-1; unclear D gene. Germline values: CDR1 SGHAT, CDR2 FQNNGV. V lost 0 bases and J 9 bases, leaving 6 bases between the germline ends. The CDR3 sequence is 12 residues long. The CDR3 region is CASSLDQSEQFF. The CDR3 DNA follows: TGTGCCAGCAGCTTAGACCAAAGTGAGCAGTTCTTC.

This clonotype showed up many times. The chain is built from TRBV20-1 and TRBJ1-2; D not certain. The CDR3 contains 13 residues. Trimming stripped 1 base from V and 10 bases from J, with 16 bases between. Germline-derived CDR1 and CDR2 are DFQATT and SNEGSKA (reference sequence). CDR3 DNA: TGCAGTGCTAGAGCGGTTGAGCACCAGACCTACACCTTC. Protein sequence: CSARAVEHQTYTF.

In its sample, this clonotype was seen a few times. A much more abundant neighbour one base away suggests this may be a read error. This chain uses TRBV5-6 with TRBJ1-5; D is unclear. V lost 1 base, J lost 4 bases, and 6 bases lay in between. Germline CDR1 is SGHDT and CDR2 is YYEEEE. There are 13 residues in the CDR3. The CDR3 sequence: CASSLTENQPQHF. DNA of the CDR3: TGTGCCAGCAGCTTGACAGAGAATCAGCCCCAGCATTTT. The whole variable domain, remainder taken from reference TRBV5-6 and TRBJ1-5, is DAGVTQSPTHLIKTRGQQVTLRCSPKSGHDTVSWYQQALGQGPQFIFQYYEEEERQRGNFPDRFSGHQFPNYSSELNVNALLLGDSALYLCASSLTENQPQHFGDGTRLSIL.

This clonotype was counted at least ten times. V is TRBV18 and J is TRBJ1-3; 7 bases match TRBD1. Trimming removed 3 bases from V and 0 bases from J; junction bases left unmatched: 5. Germline V gene data show CDR1 as KGHSH and CDR2 as LQKENI. This CDR3 is 16 amino acids long. The CDR3 nucleotides are TGTGCCAGCTCACCCCAGGGGGGACGCTCTGGAAACACCATATATTTT. Translated, it gives CASSPQGGRSGNTIYF. The complete variable domain, with remaining parts taken from reference TRBV18 and TRBJ1-3, reads NAGVMQNPRHLVRRRGQEARLRCSPMKGHSHVYWYRQLPEEGLKFMVYLQKENIIDESGMPKERFSAEFPKEGPSILRIQQVVRGDSAAYFCASSPQGGRSGNTIYFGEGSWLTVV.

This clonotype occurred a few times. The J gene is TRBJ1-2, the V gene TRBV6-1; TRBD1 is a possible D gene (6 bases). Germline CDR1 is MNHNS and CDR2 is SASEGT. The CDR3 contains 15 residues. Deletions cut 5 bases from V and 1 base from J, with 14 bases between. CDR3 sequence: CASSFGTLNNYGYTF. The DNA of the CDR3 is TGTGCCAGCAGTTTCGGGACACTGAATAACTATGGCTACACCTTC.

This clonotype was counted at least ten times. This rearrangement joins TRBV7-9 to TRBJ2-4; maybe TRBD1 (6 bases). CDR3 length equals 14 residues. V was trimmed by 5 bases and J by 11 bases, leaving 19 bases between them. Germline V gene data show CDR1 as SEHNR and CDR2 as FQNEAQ (reference sequence). The chain's CDR3 is CASSPRDNGIFQYF. The CDR3 bases are TGTGCCAGCAGCCCCCGGGACAATGGAATTTTTCAGTACTTC.

The rearrangement joins TRBV11-1 to TRBJ2-5; D is tentatively TRBD1 or TRBD2 (5 bases each). Germline CDR1 and CDR2: SGHAT and FQDESV (reference sequence). V was shortened by 5 bases and J by 5 bases, with 21 bases between the two germline ends. The CDR3 length is 16 residues. The CDR3 sequence: CASSRRPGTGGETQYF. The DNA of the CDR3 is TGTGCCAGCAGCAGACGCCCCGGGACGGGTGGGGAGACCCAGTACTTC.